This TCR beta chain was recorded in a study of OX40 agonist ivuxolimab in advanced cancers. Study-level information: Patients received the agonistic anti-OX40 (CD134) antibody ivuxolimab. Intravenous ivuxolimab was administered to patients every 2 weeks at 0.01 to 10 mg/kg.

The data were produced by immunoSEQ multiplex PCR, yet TCRdb's version contains in-frame clones alone and is incomplete. The sample records over 60,000 clones, roughly 80% being singletons. This clone was recorded only once. On cycle 4 day 1 and cycle 7 day 1, as well as at baseline, blood was sampled. CDR1 and CDR2 from the germline V gene are SNHLY and FYNNEI. This CDR3 region has 15 residues. Trimming stripped 5 bases from V and 3 bases from J, with 13 bases between. The chain joins TRBV2 to TRBJ2-2; possibly TRBD2 for D (6 bases). This clonotype originated in an adult with an advanced solid tumor such as melanoma, head and neck, liver or kidney cancer. Sequencing used CD4+ or CD8+ T cells sorted from blood, obtained in a trial of the OX40 agonist ivuxolimab. The CDR3 loop reads CASSIQRVDTGELFF. The DNA of the CDR3 is TGTGCCAGCAGTATTCAGCGGGTTGACACCGGGGAGCTGTTTTTT.